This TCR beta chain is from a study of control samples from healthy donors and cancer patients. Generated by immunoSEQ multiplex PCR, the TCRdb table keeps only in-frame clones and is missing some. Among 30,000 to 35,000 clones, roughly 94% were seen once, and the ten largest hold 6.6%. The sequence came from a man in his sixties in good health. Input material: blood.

CDR3 protein: CASTITRGLNTEAFF. CDR3 DNA: TGTGCCAGCACCATAACCAGGGGGCTGAACACTGAAGCTTTCTTT. The chain carries TRBV6-5 and TRBJ1-1; 8 positions agree with TRBD1. Germline-derived CDR1 and CDR2 are MNHEY and SVGAGI. The CDR3 covers 15 residues. Trimming removed 7 bases from V and 0 bases from J; junction bases left unmatched: 7.